A single sample is the source of the 11 T cell receptor beta chains below, sequenced in a study of T cells in localized non-small cell lung cancer. Method: immunoSEQ multiplex PCR; TCRdb's copy keeps in-frame clones and lacks some. The repertoire consists of tens of thousands of clones, with roughly 88% occurring once and the leading ten covering about 5.6%. Source: peripheral blood, taken before any cancer treatment. The receptor set was obtained from a woman aged 40-69 years with stage I lung adenocarcinoma.

The chain joins TRBV6-4 to TRBJ2-3, with D uncertain. V dropped 2 bases and J dropped 6 bases, with 15 bases sitting between them. Germline CDR1 and CDR2: MRHNA and SNTAGT. This CDR3 has 15 residues. CDR3 amino acids: CASSDGGTGTDTQYF. DNA for the CDR3: TGTGCCAGCAGTGACGGTGGCACTGGAACGGATACGCAGTATTTT.

The CDR3 coding sequence is TGCGCCAGCAGTTTTACCGACGTTAGCGGGGGGGCAACAGATACGCAGTATTTT. This gives the protein CASSFTDVSGGATDTQYF. J is TRBJ2-3 and V is TRBV4-1; 11 bases line up with TRBD2. Germline V gene lookup returns CDR1 MGHRA and CDR2 YSYEKL. The J segment lost 3 bases and the V segment lost 6 bases, leaving 14 bases of the junction unmatched. The CDR3 covers 18 residues.

This clone was observed a single time. The chain has TRBV28 and TRBJ1-1, with TRBD1 matching 9 bases. The CDR3 covers 14 residues. Germline V gene lookup returns CDR1 MDHEN and CDR2 SYDVKM. With V trimmed by 3 bases and J by 1 base, 0 bases remained unmatched. CDR3 in DNA: TGTGCCAGCAGTTTGACAGGGGGGAACACTGAAGCTTTCTTT. Translated, it gives CASSLTGGNTEAFF.

V is TRBV9 and J is TRBJ1-6; D not resolved. CDR3 size: 13 residues. Trimming stripped 5 bases from V and 7 bases from J, with 10 bases between. Germline CDR1 is SGDLS and CDR2 is YYNGEE. CDR3 coding DNA: TGTGCCAGCAGGAGGGAAGGAAATTCACCCCTCCACTTT. Translated: CASRREGNSPLHF.

The chain has TRBV18 and TRBJ1-5; a weak D match, TRBD1 (6 bases). V lost 6 bases, J lost 0 bases, and 15 bases lay in between. The CDR3 has 16 residues. Germline assignment: CDR1 KGHSH and CDR2 LQKENI. This chain's CDR3 is CASSLGQLNSNQPQHF. The CDR3 bases are TGTGCCAGCTCCCTCGGACAGCTTAATAGCAATCAGCCCCAGCATTTT.

The gene calls are TRBV18 and TRBJ1-1, with D possibly being TRBD1 (6 bases). CDR3 size: 15 residues. V dropped 3 bases and J dropped 0 bases, with 11 bases sitting between them. Per the germline V gene, CDR1 is KGHSH and CDR2 is LQKENI. The CDR3 DNA is TGTGCCAGCTCACCTCAGGGGTCGATGAACACTGAAGCTTTCTTT. Its protein is CASSPQGSMNTEAFF.

V is TRBV7-2 and J is TRBJ2-7; tentative D call: TRBD2 (6 bases). The ends were cut back, 6 bases at V and 0 bases at J, with 12 bases in the middle. The CDR3 loop spans 14 amino acids. Germline lookup yields CDR1 SGHTA and CDR2 FQGNSA. CDR3 protein: CASSPGGSSYEQYF. CDR3 bases: TGTGCCAGCAGTCCCGGGGGATCCTCCTACGAGCAGTACTTC.

The V and J genes are TRBV2 and TRBJ2-5; 7 bases line up with TRBD2. Losses at the gene ends were 6 bases for V and 3 bases for J; bases not matched to a gene: 10. There are 15 residues in the CDR3. Looked up from germline, CDR1 is SNHLY and CDR2 is FYNNEI. In nucleotides, the CDR3 is TGTGCCAGCAGCGAGCTTGGAGCGGGGAAAGAGACCCAGTACTTC. Amino acid sequence: CASSELGAGKETQYF.

The rearrangement links TRBV6-6 to TRBJ2-3, with no clear D. CDR1 and CDR2 from the germline V gene are MNHNY and SVGAGI (reference sequence). The CDR3 runs 14 residues. Between the trimmed V and J ends, which lost 7 bases and 3 bases, there was a span of 14 bases. CDR3 protein: CASTWTFGTDTQYF. In DNA, the CDR3 is TGTGCCAGCACCTGGACCTTTGGGACAGATACGCAGTATTTT.

CDR3 amino acids: CASSIYRVQPQHF. The DNA for the CDR3 is TGTGCCAGTAGTATATACAGGGTCCAGCCCCAGCATTTT. V is TRBV19 and J is TRBJ1-5; a possible D gene is TRBD1 (6 bases). The V end lost 2 bases, the J end lost 7 bases, and 9 bases lay between the germline ends. The CDR3 length is 13 residues. CDR1 is LNHDA and CDR2 is SQIVND in the germline V gene (reference sequence). Full variable domain (rest looked up from reference TRBV19 and TRBJ1-5): DGGITQSPKYLFRKEGQNVTLSCEQNLNHDAMYWYRQDPGQGLRLIYYSQIVNDFQKGDIAEGYSVSREKKESFPLTVTSAQKNPTAFYLCASSIYRVQPQHFGDGTRLSIL.

CDR3 sequence reads: CASSPNTYEQYF. The DNA for the CDR3 is TGTGCCAGCTCACCAAACACCTACGAGCAGTACTTC. The chain carries TRBV18 and TRBJ2-7; D not resolved. Germline V CDR1 and CDR2: KGHSH, LQKENI. This CDR3 has 12 residues. The V end lost 2 bases, the J end lost 2 bases, and 4 bases lay between the germline ends. Combining the CDR3 with reference TRBV18 and TRBJ2-7 gives the whole variable domain NAGVMQNPRHLVRRRGQEARLRCSPMKGHSHVYWYRQLPEEGLKFMVYLQKENIIDESGMPKERFSAEFPKEGPSILRIQQVVRGDSAAYFCASSPNTYEQYFGPGTRLTVT.